The 20 T cell receptor beta chains in this list originate from one sample, sequenced in a study of technical replicates of blood from a handful of donors. Libraries were prepared by immunoSEQ multiplex PCR; TCRdb keeps only in-frame clonotypes and omits some of them. The table lists about 100,000 clones, 96% of them singletons. The specimen sequenced was T cells isolated from PBMCs. These receptors originate from a human donor in good health.

The rearrangement uses TRBV5-4 and TRBJ2-5, with 11 bases aligning to TRBD2. Germline V gives CDR1 SGHNT, CDR2 YYREEE (reference sequence). V lost 1 base and J lost 4; bases outside the gene matches: 6. The CDR3 extends over 16 amino acids. CDR3 sequence (DNA): TGTGCCAGCAGCTTGAGGGTAGCGGGGGGGCGAGAGACCCAGTACTTC. Its protein product is CASSLRVAGGRETQYF. Drawing the rest from reference TRBV5-4 and TRBJ2-5, the complete variable domain is ETGVTQSPTHLIKTRGQQVTLRCSSQSGHNTVSWYQQALGQGPQFIFQYYREEENGRGNFPPRFSGLQFPNYSSELNVNALELDDSALYLCASSLRVAGGRETQYFGPGTRLLVL.

This clone was observed a handful of times. V and J are TRBV28 and TRBJ1-1, with D possibly TRBD1 on 6 matching bases. There are 13 residues in the CDR3. Germline V CDR1 and CDR2: MDHEN, SYDVKM. Trimming removed 4 bases at V and 7 bases at J, with 13 bases between. For the CDR3, the DNA is TGTGCCAGCAGTTCTCAGGGGAGGGGTGAAGCTTTCTTT. This translates into CASSSQGRGEAFF.

This chain uses TRBV9 with TRBJ1-6, with D perhaps matching TRBD1 (6 bases). CDR3 size: 14 residues. Trimming cost V 3 bases and J 7 bases, with 11 bases left between them. CDR1 and CDR2 from the germline V gene are SGDLS and YYNGEE. The CDR3, as DNA: TGTGCCAGCAGCGGGCCCGGACAGAATTCACCCCTCCACTTT. It specifies CASSGPGQNSPLHF.

The V and J genes are TRBV4-2 and TRBJ1-3; 8 nucleotides agree with TRBD1. Per germline, CDR1 LGHNA and CDR2 YNFKEQ. The CDR3 runs 16 residues. V was clipped by 5 bases and J by 0 bases; unmatched bases: 6. The CDR3 region has the DNA TGTGCCAGCAGCAAAGGGGACAGGAGCTCTGGAAACACCATATATTTT. Translated, it gives CASSKGDRSSGNTIYF.

The rearrangement uses TRBV28 and TRBJ2-3; a weak D match, TRBD2 (5 bases). V lost 2 bases and J lost 3, with 15 bases in between. The V gene's germline CDR1 is MDHEN and CDR2 SYDVKM. The CDR3 has 16 residues. The CDR3 bases are TGTGCCAGCAGTTTAGTGACGGGATGGTCAACAGATACGCAGTATTTT. Its protein product is CASSLVTGWSTDTQYF.

V and J are TRBV5-6 and TRBJ1-6; D perhaps matches TRBD1 (5 bases). Germline V lookup: CDR1 SGHDT, CDR2 YYEEEE. The CDR3 loop spans 13 amino acids. Trimming left V 2 bases short and J 7 bases short, with 7 bases between. This CDR3 reads CASSFDRNSPLHF. CDR3 DNA sequence: TGTGCCAGCAGCTTCGACAGAAATTCACCCCTCCACTTT. Complete variable domain (other parts from reference TRBV5-6 and TRBJ1-6): DAGVTQSPTHLIKTRGQQVTLRCSPKSGHDTVSWYQQALGQGPQFIFQYYEEEERQRGNFPDRFSGHQFPNYSSELNVNALLLGDSALYLCASSFDRNSPLHFGNGTRLTVT.

This chain connects TRBV9 to TRBJ2-3; the match to TRBD2 covers 8 bases. Germline values: CDR1 SGDLS, CDR2 YYNGEE. V shed 0 bases, J shed 2 bases, and the junction held 14 bases outside the gene matches. The CDR3 contains 19 residues. The CDR3 nucleotides are TGTGCCAGCAGCGTAGTAGGCAGCGGGAGCCTGGGGTCCACAGATACGCAGTATTTT. Protein: CASSVVGSGSLGSTDTQYF.

The V and J genes are TRBV21-1 and TRBJ1-4. TRBV21-1 is flagged as a pseudogene. The CDR3 is made up of 18 amino acids. The CDR3 DNA sequence: TGTGCCAGCAGGGTCCCGGGACTTAAGTATGCAACTAATGAAAAACTGTTTTTT. It codes for CASRVPGLKYATNEKLFF.

The chain links TRBV4-1 to TRBJ2-2; 9 bases line up with TRBD1. The CDR3 extends over 15 amino acids. J gave up 3 bases and V 4 bases, and 3 bases lay outside the gene matches. The germline V gene encodes CDR1 MGHRA and CDR2 YSYEKL. CDR3: CASSRTGGYTGELFF. DNA for the CDR3: TGCGCCAGCAGCCGTACAGGGGGCTACACCGGGGAGCTGTTTTTT.

V usage is TRBV5-1 and J usage is TRBJ1-1; 9 bases match TRBD1. This CDR3 contains 15 residues. J lost 5 bases, V lost 0 bases, and 5 bases had no gene match. The germline CDR1 and CDR2 sequences are SGHRS and YFSETQ. CDR3 bases: TGCGCCAGCAGCTTGGGGGACAGGGCTATGACTGAAGCTTTCTTT. This encodes CASSLGDRAMTEAFF.

The chain is built from TRBV27 and TRBJ2-7; 10 bases are shared with TRBD1. Per germline, CDR1 MNHEY and CDR2 SMNVEV (reference sequence). This CDR3 contains 14 residues. After removal of 5 bases from V and 3 bases from J, the junction contained 4 bases not matched to a gene. The CDR3 coding sequence is TGTGCCAGCAGTACCGGGACAGGGGTCTACGAGCAGTACTTC. Encoded protein: CASSTGTGVYEQYF.

V usage is TRBV28 and J usage is TRBJ2-7, with 10 bases fitting TRBD1. The CDR3 spans 15 residues. The trim removed 6 bases at V and 5 bases at J, leaving 10 bases unmatched. Germline-derived CDR1 and CDR2 are MDHEN and SYDVKM. For the CDR3, the DNA is TGTGCCAGCAGACCCATGGGACAGGGGTTGAACGAGCAGTACTTC. The encoded protein is CASRPMGQGLNEQYF.

The V call is TRBV19, the J call TRBJ2-2, with D hard to call. Germline CDR1 reads LNHDA; CDR2 reads SQIVND (reference sequence). The CDR3 consists of 13 residues. The V and J ends lost 3 bases and 9 bases respectively, with 11 bases between them. As DNA, the CDR3 is TGTGCCAGTAGTATTTCCTCGTCCCGGGAGCTGTTTTTT. Translation: CASSISSSRELFF.

The rearrangement joins TRBV4-2 to TRBJ2-1, with 8 bases matching TRBD1. This CDR3 spans 15 amino acids. The V segment lost 0 bases and the J segment 9 bases; nucleotides outside the gene matches: 7. CDR1 and CDR2 (germline): LGHNA, YNFKEQ. CDR3 sequence (DNA): TGTGCCAGCAGCCAAGATTGGACAGGGATCGCTGAGCAGTTCTTC. This encodes CASSQDWTGIAEQFF.

Written as DNA, the CDR3 is TGTGCCAGCAGTGAAGCTCTGACTACTTACACAGATACGCAGTATTTT. Protein sequence: CASSEALTTYTDTQYF. V usage is TRBV6-1 and J usage is TRBJ2-3; D possibly corresponds to TRBD2 (5 bases). This CDR3 region has 16 residues. The germline V and J ends were trimmed by 0 bases and 2 bases, with 12 bases remaining between them. Germline values: CDR1 MNHNS, CDR2 SASEGT.

For this clone: At one boundary the junction diverges from the germline segment, which might be a read error. The CDR3 reads CASREEQAGANVLTF. CDR3 sequence (DNA): TGTGCCAGCAGGGAAGAGCAGGCTGGGGCCAACGTCCTGACTTTC. The chain recombines TRBV6-1 with TRBJ2-6; the D is unclear. Germline V lookup: CDR1 MNHNS, CDR2 SASEGT. This CDR3 has 15 residues.

CDR3 DNA: TGTGCCAGCAGTTTCACTGGGACAGATCGGGCCAACACTGAAGCTTTCTTT. It codes for CASSFTGTDRANTEAFF. The chain carries TRBV28 and TRBJ1-1; 7 bases align to TRBD1. The trim removed 3 bases at V and 2 bases at J, leaving 12 bases unmatched. Germline CDR1 reads MDHEN; CDR2 reads SYDVKM. This CDR3 has 17 amino acids.

The chain links TRBV9 to TRBJ1-3; 7 bases are a match to TRBD1. This CDR3 is built from 17 residues. J lost 7 bases, V lost 0 bases, and 13 bases had no gene match. Germline V CDR1 and CDR2: SGDLS, YYNGEE. The CDR3 loop reads CASSVAETGLGGNTIYF. DNA for the CDR3: TGTGCCAGCAGCGTAGCAGAGACAGGGCTGGGGGGCAACACCATATATTTT. The full variable domain, in which reference TRBV9 and TRBJ1-3 provide the parts outside the CDR3, is DSGVTQTPKHLITATGQRVTLRCSPRSGDLSVYWYQQSLDQGLQFLIQYYNGEERAKGNILERFSAQQFPDLHSELNLSSLELGDSALYFCASSVAETGLGGNTIYFGEGSWLTVV.

This clone occurred once. The rearrangement uses TRBV5-1 and TRBJ1-1; 10 positions agree with TRBD1. This CDR3 is 16 amino acids long. From germline, CDR1 is SGHRS and CDR2 YFSETQ. V lost 7 bases to trimming and J lost 3 bases; unmatched junction nucleotides: 12. As DNA, the CDR3 is TGCGCCAGCGGATACCTTTCCGGGACAGGGGACACTGAAGCTTTCTTT. The encoded protein is CASGYLSGTGDTEAFF.

The chain couples TRBV21-1 to TRBJ2-7; the table's D gene call, TRBD2, was not cross checked with the DNA. TRBV21-1 represents a pseudogene. The CDR3 consists of 18 residues. The chain's CDR3 is CASSKSEVRAGRSYEQYF. CDR3 coding DNA: TGTGCCAGCAGCAAATCCGAAGTACGAGCGGGGAGGTCCTACGAGCAGTACTTC.